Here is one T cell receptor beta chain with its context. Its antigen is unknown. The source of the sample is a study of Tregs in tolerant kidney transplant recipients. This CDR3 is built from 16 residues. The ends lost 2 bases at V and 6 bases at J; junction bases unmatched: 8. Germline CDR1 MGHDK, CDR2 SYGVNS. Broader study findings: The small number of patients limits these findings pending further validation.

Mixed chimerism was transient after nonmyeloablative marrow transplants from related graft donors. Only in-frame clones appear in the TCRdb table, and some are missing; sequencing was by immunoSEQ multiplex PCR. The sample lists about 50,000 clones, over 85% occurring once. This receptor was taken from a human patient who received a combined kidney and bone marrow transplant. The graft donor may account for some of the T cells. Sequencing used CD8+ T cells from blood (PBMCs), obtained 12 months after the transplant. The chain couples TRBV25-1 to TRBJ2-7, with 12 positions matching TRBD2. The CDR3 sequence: CASSEERPGLAGEQYF. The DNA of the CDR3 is TGTGCCAGCAGTGAAGAAAGACCGGGACTAGCGGGCGAGCAGTACTTC.